This T cell receptor beta chain came from a study of blood T cell repertoires in COVID-19. Study information: Both acute and convalescent COVID-19 samples were obtained from the United States, Italy and Spain. In each case, the material was cDNA or gDNA derived from T cells, B-cell-depleted T cells, or PBMCs.

Seattle participants joined during active infection and were tracked over time. Per the original data handling: Counts of nucleated cells, estimated from reference gene primer amplification, were obtained. Profiled with immunoSEQ multiplex PCR; TCRdb holds only in-frame clones, not every one. Clone size and the V and J calls come from that table; the DNA yielded D and trimming. Altogether 250,000 to 350,000 clones are present, roughly 83% being singletons, with the ten largest covering more than 1.1%. The CDR3 consists of 15 residues. Trimming stripped 5 bases from V and 4 bases from J, with 17 bases between. The germline V gene encodes CDR1 SGHAT and CDR2 FQDESV (reference sequence).

What was sequenced was peripheral blood. The TCR was taken from a human donor with COVID-19, enrolled during active disease. The donor label of this sample is uncertain. The chain uses TRBV11-1 and TRBJ2-5; the D gene is possibly TRBD1 (5 bases). The CDR3 is CASSPRDGPGETQYF. Here the CDR3 DNA reads TGTGCCAGCAGCCCCAGGGATGGACCCGGAGAGACCCAGTACTTC.